Listed below are T cell receptor beta chains from one sample, sequenced in a study of blood T cell repertoires in COVID-19. TCRdb's table, derived via immunoSEQ multiplex PCR, lists solely in-frame clones and lacks some. This table has approximately 210,000 clones, roughly four fifths appearing once. Sequencing input: PBMCs or T cells enriched from blood (not recorded which). Every receptor here comes from a man aged 35 to 55 who had recovered from COVID-19. Each CDR3 is given with its conserved first and last residue. D genes are given only for firm matches. A row's size may be missing; if present it is once, few, many or a size class.

j_gene: TRBJ1-1; d_gene: NA; abundance: NA; v_gene: TRBV5-1; CDR3nt: TGCGCCAGCAGACAAGACAGCAACACTGAAGCTTTCTTT; CDR3aa: CASRQDSNTEAFF
j_gene: TRBJ1-6; d_gene: NA; abundance: NA; v_gene: TRBV6-1; CDR3nt: TGTGCCAGCAGTGAACGGACAGACTATTCACCCCTCCACTTT; CDR3aa: CASSERTDYSPLHF
j_gene: TRBJ1-5; d_gene: NA; abundance: NA; v_gene: TRBV5-8; CDR3nt: TGTGCCAGCACCCCCTACCCTTATAGCAATCAGCCCCAGCATTTT; CDR3aa: CASTPYPYSNQPQHF
j_gene: TRBJ2-1; d_gene: TRBD2; abundance: NA; v_gene: TRBV14; CDR3nt: TGTGCCAGCAGCCAGCTAGCGGGAGGAGTCAATGAGCAGTTCTTC; CDR3aa: CASSQLAGGVNEQFF
j_gene: TRBJ1-3; d_gene: NA; abundance: NA; v_gene: TRBV7-2; CDR3nt: TGTGCCAGCAGCTTAACCACTGACACCATATATTTT; CDR3aa: CASSLTTDTIYF
j_gene: TRBJ1-2; d_gene: NA; abundance: NA; v_gene: TRBV6-5; CDR3nt: TGTGCCAGCAGTTACTCGGTTGTCCCCACTATGACGGGCTACACCTTC; CDR3aa: CASSYSVVPTMTGYTF
j_gene: TRBJ2-1; d_gene: TRBD2; abundance: NA; v_gene: TRBV5-1; CDR3nt: TGCGCCAGCGATCGAGCGAGCGGGGATGAGCAGTTCTTC; CDR3aa: CASDRASGDEQFF
j_gene: TRBJ2-1; d_gene: TRBD1; abundance: NA; v_gene: TRBV6-4; CDR3nt: TGTGCCAGCAGTCCCCAGGGGGCAGGGGAGCAGTTCTTC; CDR3aa: CASSPQGAGEQFF
j_gene: TRBJ2-1; d_gene: NA; abundance: NA; v_gene: TRBV6-5; CDR3nt: TGTGCCAGCAGTTACGCAGGGTCGACCTACAATGAGCAGTTCTTC; CDR3aa: CASSYAGSTYNEQFF
j_gene: TRBJ1-2; d_gene: TRBD1; abundance: few; v_gene: TRBV29-1; CDR3nt: TGCAGCGTTGGACAGGGAGTTCCCTCCTACTATGGCTACACCTTC; CDR3aa: CSVGQGVPSYYGYTF